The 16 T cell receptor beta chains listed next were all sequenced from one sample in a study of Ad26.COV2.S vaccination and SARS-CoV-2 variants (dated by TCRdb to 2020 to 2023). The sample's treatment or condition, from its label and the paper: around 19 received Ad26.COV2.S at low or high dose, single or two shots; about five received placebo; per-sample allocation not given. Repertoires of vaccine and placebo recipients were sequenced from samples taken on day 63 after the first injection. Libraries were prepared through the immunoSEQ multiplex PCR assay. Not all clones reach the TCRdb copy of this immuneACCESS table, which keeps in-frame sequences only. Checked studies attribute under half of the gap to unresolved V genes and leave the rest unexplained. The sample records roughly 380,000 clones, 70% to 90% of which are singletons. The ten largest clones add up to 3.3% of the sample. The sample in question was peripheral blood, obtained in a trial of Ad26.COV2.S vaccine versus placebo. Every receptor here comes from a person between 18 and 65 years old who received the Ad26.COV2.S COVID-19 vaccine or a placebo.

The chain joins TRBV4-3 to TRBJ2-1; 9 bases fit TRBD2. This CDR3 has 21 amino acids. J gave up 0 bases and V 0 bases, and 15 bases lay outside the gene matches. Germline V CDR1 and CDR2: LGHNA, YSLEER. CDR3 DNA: TGCGCCAGCAGCCAAGATCGGTGGGCTAGCGGGGCCCTGAGCTCCTACAATGAGCAGTTCTTC. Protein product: CASSQDRWASGALSSYNEQFF.

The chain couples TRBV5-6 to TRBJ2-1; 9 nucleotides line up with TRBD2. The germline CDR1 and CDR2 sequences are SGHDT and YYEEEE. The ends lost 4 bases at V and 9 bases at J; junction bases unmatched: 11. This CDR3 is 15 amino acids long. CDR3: CASSGGLALVGEQFF. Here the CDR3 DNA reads TGTGCCAGCAGCGGGGGACTAGCCTTGGTGGGTGAGCAGTTCTTC.

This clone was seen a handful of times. The CDR3 nucleotides read TGTGCCACCAGCCACAACACCGGGGAGCTGTTTTTT. It yields the protein CATSHNTGELFF. V is TRBV24-1 and J is TRBJ2-2; D unresolved. Germline values: CDR1 KGHDR, CDR2 SFDVKD. With 7 bases removed from V and 2 bases from J, the gap between germline ends came to 4 bases. The CDR3 contains 12 residues.

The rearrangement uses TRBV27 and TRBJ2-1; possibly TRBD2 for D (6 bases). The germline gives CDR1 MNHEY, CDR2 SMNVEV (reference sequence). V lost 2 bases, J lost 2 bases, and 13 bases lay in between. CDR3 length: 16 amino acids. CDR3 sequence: CASSLGPGEAYNEQFF. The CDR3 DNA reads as TGTGCCAGCAGTTTAGGGCCGGGAGAGGCCTACAATGAGCAGTTCTTC.

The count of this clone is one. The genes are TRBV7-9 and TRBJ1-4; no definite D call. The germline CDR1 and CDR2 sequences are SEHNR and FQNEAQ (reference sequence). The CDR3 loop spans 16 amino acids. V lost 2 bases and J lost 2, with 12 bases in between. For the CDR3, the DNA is TGTGCCAGCAGCTTATATCCGGGCACCACTAATGAAAAACTGTTTTTT. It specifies CASSLYPGTTNEKLFF.

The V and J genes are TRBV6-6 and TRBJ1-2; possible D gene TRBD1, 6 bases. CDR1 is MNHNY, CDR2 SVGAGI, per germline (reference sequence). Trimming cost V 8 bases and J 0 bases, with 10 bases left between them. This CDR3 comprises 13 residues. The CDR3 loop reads CASVDRPNYGYTF. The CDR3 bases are TGTGCCAGCGTGGACAGACCTAACTATGGCTACACCTTC.

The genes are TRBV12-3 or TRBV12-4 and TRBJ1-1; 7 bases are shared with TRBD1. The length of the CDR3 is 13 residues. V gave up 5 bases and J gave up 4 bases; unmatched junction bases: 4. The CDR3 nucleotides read TGTGCCAGCAGTCGAGACAGGGCCACTGAAGCTTTCTTT. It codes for CASSRDRATEAFF.

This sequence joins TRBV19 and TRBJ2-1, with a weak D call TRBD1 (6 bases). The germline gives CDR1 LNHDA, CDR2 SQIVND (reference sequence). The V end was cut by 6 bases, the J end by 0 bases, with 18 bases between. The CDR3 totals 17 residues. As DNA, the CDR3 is TGTGCCAGTAGCCGAAGAGGGGGAGAATTCTCCTACAATGAGCAGTTCTTC. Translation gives CASSRRGGEFSYNEQFF.

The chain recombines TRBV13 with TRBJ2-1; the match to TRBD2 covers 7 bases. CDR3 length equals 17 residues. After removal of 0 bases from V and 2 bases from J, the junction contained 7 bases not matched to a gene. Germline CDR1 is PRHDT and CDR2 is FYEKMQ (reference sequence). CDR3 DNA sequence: TGTGCCAGCAGCTTAGGGGCGGGGGAGGGCGCCTACAATGAGCAGTTCTTC. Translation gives CASSLGAGEGAYNEQFF. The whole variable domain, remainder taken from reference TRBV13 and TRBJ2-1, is AAGVIQSPRHLIKEKRETATLKCYPIPRHDTVYWYQQGPGQDPQFLISFYEKMQSDKGSIPDRFSAQQFSDYHSELNMSSLELGDSALYFCASSLGAGEGAYNEQFFGPGTRLTVL.

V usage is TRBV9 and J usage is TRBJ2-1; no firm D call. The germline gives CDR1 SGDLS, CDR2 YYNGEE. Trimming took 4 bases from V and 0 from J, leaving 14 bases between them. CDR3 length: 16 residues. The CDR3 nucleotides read TGTGCCAGCAGCTCGTCTGGCGCCAGCTCCTACAATGAGCAGTTCTTC. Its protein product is CASSSSGASSYNEQFF.

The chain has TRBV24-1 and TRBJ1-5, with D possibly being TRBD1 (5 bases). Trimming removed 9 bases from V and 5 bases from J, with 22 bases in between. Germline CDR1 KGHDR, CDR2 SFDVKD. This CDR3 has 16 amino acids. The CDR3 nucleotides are TGTGCCACCGGCTCAAGCAGGGCAGTAGCGCATCAGCCCCAGCATTTT. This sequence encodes CATGSSRAVAHQPQHF.

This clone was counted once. CDR3 sequence: CASSPPTGPNTGELFF. CDR3 nucleotide sequence: TGTGCCAGCAGCCCACCGACAGGGCCGAACACCGGGGAGCTGTTTTTT. The V call is TRBV27, the J call TRBJ2-2; 7 bases fit TRBD1. The junction had 7 bases not matched to a gene; V was cut back by 6 bases and J by 0 bases. CDR3 length: 16 residues. Germline CDR1 and CDR2: MNHEY and SMNVEV (reference sequence).

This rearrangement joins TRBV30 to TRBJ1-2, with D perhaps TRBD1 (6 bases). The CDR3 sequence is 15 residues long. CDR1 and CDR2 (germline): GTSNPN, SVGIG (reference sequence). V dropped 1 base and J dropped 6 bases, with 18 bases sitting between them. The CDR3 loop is CAWSATMDSGNGYTF. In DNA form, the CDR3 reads TGTGCCTGGAGTGCCACCATGGACAGCGGGAATGGCTACACCTTC.

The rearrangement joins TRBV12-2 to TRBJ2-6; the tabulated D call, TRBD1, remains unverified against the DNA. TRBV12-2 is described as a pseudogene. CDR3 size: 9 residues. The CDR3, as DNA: TGTGCAGGAGGGGGCGACTTGACTTTC. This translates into CAGGGDLTF.

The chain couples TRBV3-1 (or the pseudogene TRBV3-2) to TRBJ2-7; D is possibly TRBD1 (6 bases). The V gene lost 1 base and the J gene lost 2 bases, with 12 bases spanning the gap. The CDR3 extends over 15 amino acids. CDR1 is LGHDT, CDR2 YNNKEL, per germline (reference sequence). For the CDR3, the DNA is TGTGCCAGCAGCCAAGTTCCAGGGGAGACCTACGAGCAGTACTTC. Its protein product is CASSQVPGETYEQYF.

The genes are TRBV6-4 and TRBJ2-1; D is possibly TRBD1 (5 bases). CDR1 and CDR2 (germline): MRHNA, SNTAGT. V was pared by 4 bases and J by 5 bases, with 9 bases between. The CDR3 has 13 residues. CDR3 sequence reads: CASSVQDNNEQFF. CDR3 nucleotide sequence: TGTGCCAGCAGTGTACAGGATAACAATGAGCAGTTCTTC.